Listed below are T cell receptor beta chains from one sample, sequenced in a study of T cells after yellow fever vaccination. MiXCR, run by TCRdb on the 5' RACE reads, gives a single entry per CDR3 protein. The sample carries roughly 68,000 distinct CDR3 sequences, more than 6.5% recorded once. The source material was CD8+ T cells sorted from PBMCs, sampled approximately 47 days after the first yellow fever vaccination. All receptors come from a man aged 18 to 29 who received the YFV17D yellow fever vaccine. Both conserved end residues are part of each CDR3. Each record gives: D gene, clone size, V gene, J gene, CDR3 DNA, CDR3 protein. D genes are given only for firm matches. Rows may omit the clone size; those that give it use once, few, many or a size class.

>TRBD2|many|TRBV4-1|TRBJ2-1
TGCGCCAGCAGCCTCCAAAGCGGGGGGGTCTACAATGAGCAGTTCTTC
CASSLQSGGVYNEQFF
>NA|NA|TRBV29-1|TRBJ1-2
TGCAGCGTTGAGGGGGGAGGCTACACCTTC
CSVEGGGYTF
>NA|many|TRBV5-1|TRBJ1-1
TGCGCCAGCAGCTTGTACGCGCCGAACACTGAAGCTTTCTTT
CASSLYAPNTEAFF
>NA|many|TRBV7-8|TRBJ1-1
TGTGCCAGCAGCTTGTACTGGGGGGGCACTGAAGCTTTCTTT
CASSLYWGGTEAFF
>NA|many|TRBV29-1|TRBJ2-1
TGCAGCGTTGAATGGGGACCTGATGAGCAGTTCTTC
CSVEWGPDEQFF
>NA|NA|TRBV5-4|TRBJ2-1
TGTGCCAGCAGCGCGAGGGGGGCCAATGAGCAGTTCTTC
CASSARGANEQFF
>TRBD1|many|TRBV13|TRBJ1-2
TGTGCCAGCAGCGTCTCCGGGACAGGCTATGGCTACACCTTC
CASSVSGTGYGYTF
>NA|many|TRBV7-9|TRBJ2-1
TGTGCCAGCAGCTCCGCCTTGAAGGAGCAGTTCTTC
CASSSALKEQFF
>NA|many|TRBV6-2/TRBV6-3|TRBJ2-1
TGTGCCAGCAGTTCTAGCTCCTACAATGAGCAGTTCTTC
CASSSSSYNEQFF
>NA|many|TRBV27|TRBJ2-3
TGTGCCAGCAGTTTCCGTTTGGGGGATGCCACAGATACGCAGTATTTT
CASSFRLGDATDTQYF
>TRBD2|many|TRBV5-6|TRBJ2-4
TGTGCCAGCAGCTCCATAGGACTAGCACAGAACATTCAGTACTTC
CASSSIGLAQNIQYF
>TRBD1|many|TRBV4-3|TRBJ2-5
TGCGCCAGCAGCCAAGATCCAGGGGGCGCGGAGACCCAGTACTTC
CASSQDPGGAETQYF
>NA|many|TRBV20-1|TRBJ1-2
TGCAGTGCTAGAGATGGGGGCCACTATGGCTACACCTTC
CSARDGGHYGYTF
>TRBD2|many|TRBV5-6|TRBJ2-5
TGTGCCAGCAGCTTGGCTAGCGGGATTCCCCAAGAGACCCAGTACTTC
CASSLASGIPQETQYF
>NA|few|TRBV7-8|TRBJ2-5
TGTGCCAGCAGCTTAGGGGTAGAGACCCAGTACTTC
CASSLGVETQYF
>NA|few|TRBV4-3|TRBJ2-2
TGCGCCAGCAGCCAAGGCCCGGGGAACGCGAACACCGGGGAGCTGTTTTTT
CASSQGPGNANTGELFF
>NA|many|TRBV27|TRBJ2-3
TGTGCCAGCACCTTGGTCGGAGGTACGGATACGCAGTATTTT
CASTLVGGTDTQYF
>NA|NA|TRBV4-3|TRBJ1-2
TGCGCCAGCAGCCAAGATCTGGTCGGGACCTACACCTTC
CASSQDLVGTYTF
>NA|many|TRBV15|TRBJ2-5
TGTGCCACCAGCAGAGAGAACAACATTGAGACCCAGTACTTC
CATSRENNIETQYF
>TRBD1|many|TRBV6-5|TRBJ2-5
TGTGCCAGCAGAGCCGGACAGGGAGACCAAGAGACCCAGTACTTC
CASRAGQGDQETQYF